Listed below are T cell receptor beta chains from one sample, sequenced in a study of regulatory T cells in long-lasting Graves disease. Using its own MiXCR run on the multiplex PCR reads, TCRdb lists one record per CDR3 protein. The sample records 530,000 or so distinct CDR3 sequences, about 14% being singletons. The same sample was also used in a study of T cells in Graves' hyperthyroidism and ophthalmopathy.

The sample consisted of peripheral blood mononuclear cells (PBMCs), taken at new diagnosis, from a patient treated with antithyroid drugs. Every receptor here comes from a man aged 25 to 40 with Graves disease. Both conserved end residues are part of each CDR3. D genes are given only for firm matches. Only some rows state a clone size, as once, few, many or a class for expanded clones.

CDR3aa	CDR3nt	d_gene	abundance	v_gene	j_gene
CASSLPSGRGYNEQFF	TGTGCCAGCTCACTACCTAGCGGGAGAGGTTACAATGAGCAGTTCTTC	TRBD2	few	TRBV18	TRBJ2-1
CSARDRTSGSNEQFF	TGCAGTGCTAGAGATCGGACTAGCGGTTCTAATGAGCAGTTCTTC	TRBD2	many	TRBV20-1	TRBJ2-1
CASSGYTGGPYGYTF	TGTGCCAGCAGCGGTTATACAGGGGGACCCTATGGCTACACCTTC	TRBD1	.	TRBV5-5	TRBJ1-2
CASSLEDGYGYTF	TGTGCCAGCAGTCTTGAGGACGGCTATGGCTACACCTTC	.	many	TRBV6-1	TRBJ1-2
CASSVGTLSYEQYF	TGTGCCAGCAGCGTAGGCACACTTTCCTACGAGCAGTACTTC	.	few	TRBV9	TRBJ2-7
CASSLFTRSSYYTQYF	TGTGCCAGCAGCTTGTTCACACGGTCATCCTACTATACGCAGTATTTT	.	many	TRBV5-5	TRBJ2-3
CATSSPPQRDHNEQFF	TGTGCCACCAGCAGCCCCCCACAGCGGGATCACAATGAGCAGTTCTTC	TRBD2	few	TRBV15	TRBJ2-1
CASSRGAFSSGANVLTF	TGTGCCAGCAGCCGGGGTGCGTTCAGCTCTGGGGCCAACGTCCTGACTTTC	.	few	TRBV7-2	TRBJ2-6
CAGSQDSAAGYTF	TGTGCCGGCAGCCAGGACTCAGCGGCTGGCTACACCTTC	.	once	TRBV6-1	TRBJ1-2
CASSQDLGSYEQYF	TGCGCCAGCAGCCAAGATCTGGGCAGCTACGAGCAGTACTTC	.	few	TRBV4-1	TRBJ2-7
CSASPPGLAGTVSSYEQYF	TGCAGTGCTAGTCCTCCGGGACTAGCGGGGACAGTTAGCTCCTACGAGCAGTACTTC	TRBD2	many	TRBV20-1	TRBJ2-7
CASSSNWGKPGANVLTF	TGTGCCAGCAGCTCTAACTGGGGAAAACCTGGGGCCAACGTCCTGACTTTC	.	few	TRBV7-6	TRBJ2-6
CSVGQGAGNEQFF	TGCAGCGTCGGACAGGGGGCGGGAAATGAGCAGTTCTTC	TRBD1	many	TRBV29-1	TRBJ2-1
CASSFSGPGELFF	TGTGCCAGCAGTTTTTCGGGGCCCGGGGAGCTGTTTTTT	.	.	TRBV12-3/TRBV12-4	TRBJ2-2
CSVEERVIARETQYF	TGCAGCGTTGAAGAAAGGGTGATTGCTCGAGAGACCCAGTACTTC	.	few	TRBV29-1	TRBJ2-5
CASSLDSGNQPQHF	TGTGCCAGCAGCTTAGACTCTGGGAATCAGCCCCAGCATTTT	.	many	TRBV11-1	TRBJ1-5
CSVEVGGRAGETQYF	TGCAGCGTTGAAGTAGGAGGGCGGGCGGGGGAGACCCAGTACTTC	.	.	TRBV29-1	TRBJ2-5
CASSFQRLPNEKLFF	TGTGCCAGCAGTTTTCAACGACTCCCTAATGAAAAACTGTTTTTT	.	many	TRBV12-3/TRBV12-4	TRBJ1-4
CASSYSWTSTDTQYF	TGTGCCAGCAGTTACTCGTGGACGAGCACAGATACGCAGTATTTT	.	many	TRBV6-2/TRBV6-3	TRBJ2-3
CASIPGQNYEQYF	TGTGCCAGCATACCGGGACAGAACTACGAGCAGTACTTC	TRBD1	.	TRBV6-2/TRBV6-3	TRBJ2-7
CASSVGGQQETQYF	TGTGCCAGCAGCGTAGGGGGACAGCAAGAGACCCAGTACTTC	TRBD1	many	TRBV9	TRBJ2-5
CSARDPAAGGPYEQYF	TGCAGTGCTAGAGATCCGGCGGCAGGGGGTCCTTACGAGCAGTACTTC	TRBD1	few	TRBV20-1	TRBJ2-7
CASSLGLAGGTGTQYF	TGTGCCAGCAGCCTTGGACTAGCGGGGGGCACAGGTACGCAGTATTTT	TRBD2	.	TRBV12-3/TRBV12-4	TRBJ2-3
CASSPPSGRAMETQYF	TGTGCCAGCAGCCCCCCTAGCGGGAGGGCCATGGAGACCCAGTACTTC	TRBD2	many	TRBV11-2	TRBJ2-5
CSASSGQGRSYEQYF	TGCAGTGCTAGTTCCGGACAGGGTCGATCCTACGAGCAGTACTTC	TRBD1	once	TRBV20-1	TRBJ2-7
CASSYSTPYEKLFF	TGTGCCAGCAGTTACTCGACACCTTATGAAAAACTGTTTTTT	.	few	TRBV6-5	TRBJ1-4
CASAIRESSYEQYF	TGTGCCAGTGCTATCAGGGAGAGCTCCTACGAGCAGTACTTC	.	.	TRBV6-1	TRBJ2-7
CATKPGLDNNEQFF	TGTGCCACCAAACCGGGACTAGATAACAATGAGCAGTTCTTC	TRBD2	many	TRBV24-1	TRBJ2-1
CASSQGSGTEAFF	TGTGCCAGCAGCCAGGGGTCGGGTACTGAAGCTTTCTTT	.	many	TRBV7-3	TRBJ1-1
CASSELRGPAELFF	TGTGCCAGCAGTGAATTGAGGGGGCCGGCTGAGCTGTTTTTT	TRBD1	few	TRBV2	TRBJ2-2
CSARDRTGRLYEQYF	TGCAGTGCTAGAGATCGGACAGGTCGACTCTACGAGCAGTACTTC	TRBD1	few	TRBV20-1	TRBJ2-7
CSPWGRGNEQFF	TGCAGTCCGTGGGGCCGGGGCAATGAGCAGTTCTTC	.	many	TRBV20-1	TRBJ2-1
CASSLGHYNSDTQYF	TGTGCCAGCAGTTTAGGACATTATAACTCTGATACGCAGTATTTT	.	few	TRBV27	TRBJ2-3
CASSPTRMGDEQFF	TGCGCCAGCAGCCCGACTAGAATGGGCGATGAGCAGTTCTTC	.	many	TRBV5-1	TRBJ2-1
CSVEDPKQGGGTGELFF	TGCAGCGTTGAAGATCCGAAACAGGGGGGTGGCACCGGGGAGCTGTTTTTT	TRBD1	.	TRBV29-1	TRBJ2-2
CASSPGGQSNQPQHF	TGTGCCAGCTCTCCTGGGGGACAGAGCAATCAGCCCCAGCATTTT	TRBD1	few	TRBV18	TRBJ1-5
CASPVEAGTNEKLFF	TGTGCCAGCCCCGTCGAGGCCGGAACTAATGAAAAACTGTTTTTT	.	many	TRBV2	TRBJ1-4
CAIRDRGNSGEAFF	TGTGCCATAAGGGACAGGGGGAATTCGGGAGAAGCTTTCTTT	TRBD1	few	TRBV10-3	TRBJ1-1
CATSDWTAQETQYF	TGTGCCACCAGTGATTGGACTGCGCAAGAGACCCAGTACTTC	.	many	TRBV24-1	TRBJ2-5
CASRTGTGNTYEQYF	TGCGCCAGCAGGACCGGGACAGGGAATACCTACGAGCAGTACTTC	TRBD1	many	TRBV10-2	TRBJ2-7
CASSFASGNYGYTF	TGTGCCAGCAGTTTTGCTTCTGGAAACTATGGCTACACCTTC	.	.	TRBV27	TRBJ1-2
CASSSGQGARETQYF	TGTGCCAGCAGTTCAGGACAGGGGGCTCGGGAGACCCAGTACTTC	TRBD1	many	TRBV12-3/TRBV12-4	TRBJ2-5
CSPWEVRETQYF	TGCAGTCCCTGGGAAGTCCGAGAGACCCAGTACTTC	.	few	TRBV20-1	TRBJ2-5
CASSPAARGNSPLHF	TGTGCCAGCTCACCTGCGGCGCGCGGAAATTCACCCCTCCACTTT	.	many	TRBV18	TRBJ1-6
CSVEDHRGITYQETQYF	TGCAGCGTTGAAGACCACCGGGGGATAACCTACCAAGAGACCCAGTACTTC	.	many	TRBV29-1	TRBJ2-5